These T cell receptor beta chains were read from a single sample in a study of T cell responses to AZD1222 COVID-19 vaccine. Only in-frame clones appear in the TCRdb table, and some are missing; sequencing was by immunoSEQ multiplex PCR. The table records approximately 70,000 clones, about nine tenths of them present only once. The sequenced sample was peripheral blood, obtained on day 0 of AZD1222 vaccination. These receptors all come from an adult in good health. CDR3s include the opening cysteine and the closing phenylalanine or tryptophan. A D gene is named only where the DNA matches it firmly. Some rows have no size entry. The others give once, few or many, or a class for an expanded clone.

>TRBJ1-4|.|few|TRBV11-2
CASSITGGRDEKLFF
TGTGCCAGCAGTATAACCGGGGGGCGAGACGAAAAACTGTTTTTT
>TRBJ1-1|.|once|TRBV5-1
CASSLRVNTEAFF
TGCGCCAGCAGCTTGAGAGTGAACACTGAAGCTTTCTTT
>TRBJ1-6|.|.|TRBV14
CASSQTGQPNSPLHF
TGTGCCAGCAGCCAGACGGGACAACCCAATTCACCCCTCCACTTT
>TRBJ2-5|.|.|TRBV11-2
CASSLDLGLGETQYF
TGTGCCAGCAGCTTAGATCTTGGCTTGGGAGAGACCCAGTACTTC
>TRBJ2-2|.|.|TRBV7-2
CASSLRVGGIGELFF
TGTGCCAGCAGCTTAAGGGTGGGCGGTATCGGGGAGCTGTTTTTT
>TRBJ2-5|TRBD1|.|TRBV6-5
CASSSDRGFGETQYF
TGTGCCAGCAGTTCGGACAGGGGGTTCGGGGAGACCCAGTACTTC
>TRBJ2-7|TRBD2|.|TRBV18
CASSPTSGGFYEQYF
TGTGCCAGCTCACCGACTAGCGGGGGATTTTACGAGCAGTACTTC
>TRBJ1-2|.|.|TRBV24-1
CATSDWDGYTF
TGTGCCACCAGTGATTGGGATGGCTACACCTTC
>TRBJ1-2|.|.|TRBV3-1/TRBV3-2
CASSQDQGRDYGYTF
TGTGCCAGCAGCCAAGATCAGGGAAGGGACTATGGCTACACCTTC
>TRBJ1-2|TRBD1|.|TRBV30
CAWSADRVYYGYTF
TGTGCCTGGAGTGCGGACAGGGTTTACTATGGCTACACCTTC
>TRBJ1-5|TRBD1|.|TRBV6-5
CASTPGQGYQPQHF
TGTGCCAGCACCCCGGGACAGGGTTATCAGCCCCAGCATTTT
>TRBJ2-3|.|.|TRBV7-3
CASSLAGIPLYF
TGTGCCAGCAGCTTGGCCGGGATCCCTCTGTATTTT
>TRBJ1-4|TRBD1|once|TRBV5-1
CASSQATGGQRLFF
TGCGCCAGCAGCCAAGCGACAGGGGGCCAGAGACTGTTTTTT